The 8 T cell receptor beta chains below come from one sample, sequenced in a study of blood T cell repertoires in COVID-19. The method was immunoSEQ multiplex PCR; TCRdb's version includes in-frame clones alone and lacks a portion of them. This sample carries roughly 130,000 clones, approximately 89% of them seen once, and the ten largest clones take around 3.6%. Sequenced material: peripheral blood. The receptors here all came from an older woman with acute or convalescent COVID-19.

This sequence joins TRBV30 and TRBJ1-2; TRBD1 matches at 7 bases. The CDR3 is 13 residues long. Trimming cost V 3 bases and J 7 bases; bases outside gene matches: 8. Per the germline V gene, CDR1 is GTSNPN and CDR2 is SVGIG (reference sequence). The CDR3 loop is CAWRPDREAGYTF. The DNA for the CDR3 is TGTGCCTGGAGACCCGACAGGGAGGCTGGCTACACCTTC.

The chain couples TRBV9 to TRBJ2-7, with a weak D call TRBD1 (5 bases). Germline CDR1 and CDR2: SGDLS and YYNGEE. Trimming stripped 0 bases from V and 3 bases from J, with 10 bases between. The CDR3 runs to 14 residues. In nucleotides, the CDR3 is TGTGCCAGCAGCGTAGAGGCCAGGGACTACGAGCAGTACTTC. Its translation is CASSVEARDYEQYF. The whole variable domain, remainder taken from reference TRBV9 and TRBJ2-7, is DSGVTQTPKHLITATGQRVTLRCSPRSGDLSVYWYQQSLDQGLQFLIQYYNGEERAKGNILERFSAQQFPDLHSELNLSSLELGDSALYFCASSVEARDYEQYFGPGTRLTVT.

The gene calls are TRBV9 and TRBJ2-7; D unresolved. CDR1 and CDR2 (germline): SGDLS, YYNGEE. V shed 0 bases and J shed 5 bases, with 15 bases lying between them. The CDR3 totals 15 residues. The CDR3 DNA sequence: TGTGCCAGCAGCGTAGGTCCACTGCCCCCCGACGAGCAGTACTTC. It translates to CASSVGPLPPDEQYF.

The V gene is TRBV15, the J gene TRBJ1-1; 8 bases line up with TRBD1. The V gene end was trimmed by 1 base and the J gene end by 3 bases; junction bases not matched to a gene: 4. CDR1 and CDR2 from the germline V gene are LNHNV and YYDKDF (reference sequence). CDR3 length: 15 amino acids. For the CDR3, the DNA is TGTGCCACCAGCAGAGCGACAGGGGCCTACACTGAAGCTTTCTTT. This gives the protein CATSRATGAYTEAFF. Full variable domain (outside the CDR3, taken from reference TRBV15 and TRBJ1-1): DAMVIQNPRYQVTQFGKPVTLSCSQTLNHNVMYWYQQKSSQAPKLLFHYYDKDFNNEADTPDNFQSRRPNTSFCFLDIRSPGLGDTAMYLCATSRATGAYTEAFFGQGTRLTVV.

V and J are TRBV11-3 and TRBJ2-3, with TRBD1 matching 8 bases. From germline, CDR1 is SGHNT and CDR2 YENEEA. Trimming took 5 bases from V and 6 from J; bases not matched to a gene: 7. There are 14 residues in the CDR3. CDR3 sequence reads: CASSQDRVRDTQYF. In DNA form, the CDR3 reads TGTGCCAGCAGCCAGGACAGGGTTAGGGATACGCAGTATTTT.

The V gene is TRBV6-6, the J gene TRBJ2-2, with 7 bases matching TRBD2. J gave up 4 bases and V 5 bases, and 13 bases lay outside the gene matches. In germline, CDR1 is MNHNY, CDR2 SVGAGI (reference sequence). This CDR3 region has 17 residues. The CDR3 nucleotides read TGTGCCAGCAGTCCCACTAGCGCCGCTCGAGGCACCGGGGAGCTGTTTTTT. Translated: CASSPTSAARGTGELFF.

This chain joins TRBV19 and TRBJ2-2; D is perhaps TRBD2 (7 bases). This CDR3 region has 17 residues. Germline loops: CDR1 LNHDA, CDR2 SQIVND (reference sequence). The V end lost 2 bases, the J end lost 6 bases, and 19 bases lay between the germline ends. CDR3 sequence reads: CASSITLGAGDAGELFF. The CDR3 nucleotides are TGTGCCAGTAGTATAACCCTGGGGGCGGGAGACGCCGGGGAGCTGTTTTTT.

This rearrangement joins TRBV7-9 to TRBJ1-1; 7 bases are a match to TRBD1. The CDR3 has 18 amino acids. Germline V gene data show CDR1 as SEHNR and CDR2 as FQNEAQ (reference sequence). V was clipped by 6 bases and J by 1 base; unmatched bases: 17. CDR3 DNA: TGTGCCAGCAGGACCGACCGGGACAGATCAGAGAAGAACACTGAAGCTTTCTTT. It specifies CASRTDRDRSEKNTEAFF.